These 18 T cell receptor beta chains were all obtained from the same sample, sequenced in a study of post-analysis software for immune sequencing data (dated by TCRdb to the mid-2010s). Library preparation was by PCR. Sequencing was performed on an Illumina HiSeq 2500. To reduce PCR and sequencing biases, unique molecular identifiers were built into the TCR beta cDNA libraries. TCRdb reanalyzed the raw reads on its own, using fastp at Q25 for trimming and MiXCR for clone calling, and kept in-frame beta chains. CDR3 protein duplicates are merged, each entry listing the most common genes and DNA. The sample includes about 430,000 distinct CDR3 sequences, with more than 30% observed a single time. The top ten clonotypes cover around 8% of the sample. Study-level results and caveats: Patients showed significantly higher frequencies than controls for a handful of TRBV segments, among them TRBV5-6, TRBV5-1 and TRBV20-1.

For these receptors, no antigen is known. What was sequenced was blood. Receptors were obtained from a girl between 2 and 10 years old with multiple sclerosis.

This chain joins TRBV20-1 and TRBJ2-7; 10 nucleotides align to TRBD1. Germline loops: CDR1 DFQATT, CDR2 SNEGSKA (reference sequence). The CDR3 length is 16 residues. CDR3 loop: CSAERSGDRGYYGQYV. The CDR3 coding sequence is TGCAGCGCCGAAAGGTCTGGGGACAGGGGATACTACGGGCAGTACGTC.

Here the CDR3 reads CASSSPRDTDNEQYF. CDR3 in DNA: TGCGCCAGCAGCTCACCCCGGGACACCGACAATGAGCAGTACTTC. J is TRBJ2-7 and V is TRBV5-1; the D gene is possibly TRBD1 (6 bases). Germline loops: CDR1 SGHRS, CDR2 YFSETQ. Trimming pared 3 bases from V and 7 bases from J, leaving 20 bases between. The CDR3 runs to 15 residues.

This clonotype was found a few times. The chain couples TRBV5-1 to TRBJ2-5; TRBD1 or TRBD2 may be the D gene (6 bases each). V was pared by 4 bases and J by 5 bases, with 12 bases between. The germline gives CDR1 SGHRS, CDR2 YFSETQ. The CDR3 length is 13 residues. The CDR3 protein is CASSVEGDETQYF. DNA for the CDR3: TGCGCCAGCAGCGTGGAGGGGGACGAGACCCAGTACTTC. The variable domain in full, with the rest retrieved from reference TRBV5-1 and TRBJ2-5, is KAGVTQTPRYLIKTRGQQVTLSCSPISGHRSVSWYQQTPGQGLQFLFEYFSETQRNKGNFPGRFSGRQFSNSRSEMNVSTLELGDSALYLCASSVEGDETQYFGPGTRLLVL.

The V and J genes are TRBV4-3 and TRBJ2-3; tentative D call: TRBD1 (5 bases). The germline V gene has CDR1 LGHNA and CDR2 YSLEER. This CDR3 spans 15 amino acids. Trimming removed 3 bases at V and 8 bases at J, with 18 bases between. The CDR3 nucleotides are TGCGCCAGCAGCCACTTGAGGACACCTGATCCTACGCAGTATTTT. This codes for CASSHLRTPDPTQYF.

In this sample, this clonotype turned up a few times. This sequence joins TRBV7-8 and TRBJ2-1; no firm D call. Germline CDR1 SGHVS, CDR2 FQNEAQ. The V gene lost 5 bases and the J gene lost 5 bases, with 10 bases spanning the gap. The CDR3 is 13 residues long. CDR3 DNA: TGTGCCAGCAGCCCGCCCGGTGACAATGAGCAGTTCTTC. It yields the protein CASSPPGDNEQFF. The full variable domain, with the rest looked up from reference TRBV7-8 and TRBJ2-1, is GAGVSQSPRYKVAKRGQDVALRCDPISGHVSLFWYQQALGQGPEFLTYFQNEAQLDKSGLPSDRFFAERPEGSVSTLKIQRTQQEDSAVYLCASSPPGDNEQFFGPGTRLTVL.

This chain joins TRBV6-1 and TRBJ1-4, with 11 positions matching TRBD1. The germline V gene encodes CDR1 MNHNS and CDR2 SASEGT. This CDR3 region has 15 residues. Unmatched junction bases numbered 5, after V lost 6 bases and J lost 5 bases. The CDR3 sequence: CASRMWDRGNEKLFF. The CDR3 coding sequence is TGTGCCAGCAGGATGTGGGACAGGGGGAATGAAAAACTGTTTTTT.

The chain is built from TRBV29-1 and TRBJ1-2; D is ambiguous. The CDR3 loop spans 14 amino acids. Trimming cost V 0 bases and J 8 bases, with 16 bases left between them. Germline values: CDR1 SQVTM, CDR2 ANQGSEA. As DNA, the CDR3 is TGCAGCGTTGAAGATCGAACCTTACTGAGCGGCTACACCTTC. It specifies CSVEDRTLLSGYTF. The variable domain in full, with the rest retrieved from reference TRBV29-1 and TRBJ1-2, is SAVISQKPSRDICQRGTSLTIQCQVDSQVTMMFWYRQQPGQSLTLIATANQGSEATYESGFVIDKFPISRPNLTFSTLTVSNMSPEDSSIYLCSVEDRTLLSGYTFGSGTRLTVV.

This clonotype was recorded once. The chain couples TRBV6-6 to TRBJ1-2; D gene uncertain. Trimming cost V 6 bases and J 0 bases, with 8 bases left between them. The CDR3 consists of 13 residues. Germline loops: CDR1 MNHNY, CDR2 SVGAGI (reference sequence). CDR3 amino acids: CASSQQTNYGYTF. For the CDR3, the DNA is TGTGCCAGCAGCCAACAAACTAACTATGGCTACACCTTC.

The chain carries TRBV24-1 and TRBJ2-1, with D tentatively TRBD1 or TRBD2 (6 bases each). CDR1 and CDR2 from the germline V gene are KGHDR and SFDVKD. CDR3 length equals 16 residues. V was cut by 0 bases and J by 6 bases, with 14 bases left in between. The DNA for the CDR3 is TGTGCCACCAGTGATTTGAGGGCGGGACAAATCAATGAGCAGTTCTTC. Protein sequence: CATSDLRAGQINEQFF.

J is TRBJ2-4 and V is TRBV12-3 or TRBV12-4; 7 bases agree with TRBD1. The V and J ends lost 5 bases and 0 bases, in that order; junction bases with no gene match: 4. This CDR3 contains 15 residues. In DNA form, the CDR3 reads TGTGCCAGCAGTCCTACAGGGGAAGCCAAAAACATTCAGTACTTC. Translation: CASSPTGEAKNIQYF.

This clonotype was counted between two and nine times. V gene TRBV15 combines with J gene TRBJ2-4; 12 bases agree with TRBD2. The last part of the DNA fits TRBJ2-7 better; the J call may be wrong. The CDR3 runs 16 residues. Per the germline V gene, CDR1 is LNHNV and CDR2 is YYDKDF (reference sequence). The CDR3 reads CATSRDPLAGGYEQYF. CDR3 sequence (DNA): TGTGCCACCAGCAGAGATCCGCTAGCGGGGGGGTACGAGCAGTACTTC.

This chain connects TRBV29-1 to TRBJ2-5, with D possibly TRBD1 on 7 matching bases. Trimming left V 5 bases short and J 5 bases short, with 18 bases between. Germline-derived CDR1 and CDR2 are SQVTM and ANQGSEA. The CDR3 has 14 amino acids. CDR3 residues: CSVSPQGRTETQYF. For the CDR3, the DNA is TGCAGCGTTTCGCCACAGGGGAGGACGGAGACCCAGTACTTC.

This clonotype was observed a few times. The V and J genes are TRBV7-9 and TRBJ2-5, with D perhaps matching TRBD2 (5 bases). The CDR3 has 15 residues. The V end lost 5 bases, the J end lost 2 bases, and 15 bases lay between the germline ends. CDR1 SEHNR and CDR2 FQNEAQ come from the germline V gene (reference sequence). The CDR3 DNA reads TGTGCCAGCAGCCCCCGTCGGGGAGTTCAAGAGACCCAGTACTTC. Protein product: CASSPRRGVQETQYF.

This chain links TRBV12-3 or TRBV12-4 with TRBJ1-5, with D tentatively TRBD1 (5 bases). Trimming took off 3 bases at V and 3 bases at J, with 12 bases between the two ends. The CDR3 has 15 residues. This CDR3 reads CASSFWGLNNQPQHF. The CDR3 DNA reads as TGTGCCAGCAGTTTTTGGGGGTTGAACAATCAGCCCCAGCATTTT.

This clonotype has only a few counts. The J gene is TRBJ1-1, the V gene TRBV6-5; D ambiguous. Germline loops: CDR1 MNHEY, CDR2 SVGAGI. V lost 4 bases and J 4 bases, leaving 7 bases between the germline ends. The CDR3 loop spans 12 amino acids. The CDR3 is CASSLHGTEAFF. The CDR3 DNA is TGTGCCAGCAGTTTACACGGCACTGAAGCTTTCTTT.

The genes are TRBV12-3 or TRBV12-4 and TRBJ2-7; 8 bases map to TRBD2. Losses at the gene ends were 9 bases for V and 0 bases for J; bases not matched to a gene: 4. CDR3 length equals 13 residues. The CDR3 DNA follows: TGTGCCAGTCAGCGGGGGCTCTCCTACGAGCAGTACTTC. Translation: CASQRGLSYEQYF.

This clonotype was detected only a few times. The chain uses TRBV9 and TRBJ2-1, with a tentative D call TRBD2 (6 bases). V lost 3 bases, J lost 7 bases, and 14 bases lay in between. The CDR3 runs to 14 residues. Germline CDR1 is SGDLS and CDR2 is YYNGEE. The CDR3 sequence: CASSDPGVRNEQFF. DNA of the CDR3: TGTGCCAGCAGCGATCCGGGAGTCAGGAATGAGCAGTTCTTC.

This clonotype has more than one count but fewer than ten. The V gene is TRBV7-6, the J gene TRBJ2-7; 12 nucleotides align to TRBD1. Losses at the gene ends were 1 base for V and 4 bases for J; bases not matched to a gene: 8. The germline CDR1 and CDR2 sequences are SGHVS and FNYEAQ. There are 17 residues in the CDR3. CDR3 loop: CASSLEWGQGAGYEQYF. The CDR3 bases are TGTGCCAGCAGCTTAGAATGGGGACAGGGGGCCGGTTACGAGCAGTACTTC.